A selection of T cell receptor beta chains follows, all from one sample in a study of blood T cell repertoires in COVID-19. The protocol was immunoSEQ multiplex PCR, while the TCRdb copy is restricted to in-frame clones and leaves out a portion. The sample holds approximately 400,000 clones; 81% are singletons and the top ten take about 1%. The material sequenced was peripheral blood. The origin of the receptors is a human donor with acute or convalescent COVID-19. The donor label of this sample is uncertain. Each CDR3 is given with its conserved first and last residue. D genes are given only for firm matches. Rows may omit the clone size; those that give it use once, few, many or a size class.

v_call	d_call	j_call	clone_size	cdr3_aa	cdr3_nt
TRBV5-5	TRBD1	TRBJ1-1	NA	CASSRIEGARTEAFF	TGTGCCAGCAGCCGAATCGAGGGGGCCAGGACTGAAGCTTTCTTT
TRBV30	NA	TRBJ1-5	NA	CAWSVEGAQPQHF	TGTGCCTGGAGTGTAGAAGGAGCTCAGCCCCAGCATTTT
TRBV6-5	TRBD2	TRBJ2-1	few	CAARGGRGPNEQFF	TGTGCCGCCCGGGGTGGGAGGGGACCCAATGAGCAGTTCTTC
TRBV7-9	NA	TRBJ1-1	NA	CASSLLKAAFF	TGTGCCAGCAGCTTATTAAAAGCGGCTTTCTTT
TRBV30	TRBD1	TRBJ1-1	NA	CAWSDGTGFVNTEAFF	TGTGCCTGGAGTGATGGGACAGGGTTTGTGAACACTGAAGCTTTCTTT
TRBV6-2/TRBV6-3	TRBD1	TRBJ1-5	NA	CASSYRGQGSQPQHF	TGTGCCAGCAGTTACAGGGGACAGGGATCACAGCCCCAGCATTTT
TRBV7-2	TRBD1	TRBJ1-2	NA	CASSPRQGEVYGYTF	TGTGCCAGCAGCCCCCGACAGGGTGAGGTCTATGGCTACACCTTC
TRBV19	NA	TRBJ2-1	NA	CASSTTGVGPGHNEQFF	TGTGCCAGTAGTACCACGGGGGTGGGTCCGGGCCACAATGAGCAGTTCTTC
TRBV19	NA	TRBJ2-6	NA	CASSINTGIGANVLTF	TGTGCCAGTAGTATTAATACGGGAATAGGGGCCAACGTCCTGACTTTC
TRBV6-5	NA	TRBJ2-3	NA	CASSRIAGDTQYF	TGTGCCAGCAGTCGGATCGCCGGGGATACGCAGTATTTT
TRBV5-6	NA	TRBJ1-1	NA	CATKLGSVNTEAFF	TGTGCCACTAAATTAGGGAGCGTGAACACTGAAGCTTTCTTT
TRBV5-4	TRBD1	TRBJ2-2	NA	CASSLGQGAGELFF	TGTGCCAGCAGCTTGGGGCAGGGGGCCGGGGAGCTGTTTTTT
TRBV7-2	TRBD1	TRBJ1-2	few	CASSLAQKGAGGGYTF	TGTGCCAGCAGCTTAGCGCAGAAAGGGGCAGGGGGTGGCTACACCTTC
TRBV18	TRBD1	TRBJ1-2	NA	CASSPERTGGYGYTF	TGTGCCAGCTCACCCGAAAGGACAGGGGGCTATGGCTACACCTTC
TRBV28	NA	TRBJ2-1	once	CASSPYRVSSYNEQFF	TGTGCCAGCAGCCCATACAGAGTTTCCTCCTACAATGAGCAGTTCTTC
TRBV27	NA	TRBJ2-1	NA	CASSLYGQPFDNEQFF	TGTGCCAGCAGTTTATATGGACAGCCCTTCGACAATGAGCAGTTCTTC
TRBV7-2	NA	TRBJ1-5	NA	CASSSTWAGQPQHF	TGTGCCAGCAGTTCGACCTGGGCAGGACAGCCCCAGCATTTT
TRBV9	TRBD2	TRBJ2-2	NA	CASSVGTNGRYGELFF	TGTGCCAGCAGCGTAGGGACTAACGGGAGGTACGGGGAGCTGTTTTTT
TRBV10-3	TRBD2	TRBJ2-2	few	CAISRASGSSGELFF	TGTGCCATCAGTAGGGCTAGCGGGAGTTCCGGGGAGCTGTTTTTT
TRBV19	NA	TRBJ1-2	once	CAHRRGNYGYTF	TGTGCCCACCGGAGGGGAAACTATGGCTACACCTTC
TRBV2	NA	TRBJ1-6	NA	CASGGTGHSPLHF	TGTGCCAGCGGAGGGACGGGGCATTCACCCCTCCACTTT
TRBV10-2	NA	TRBJ1-5	few	CASSVGGLGSNQPQHF	TGCGCCAGCAGTGTAGGGGGATTAGGTAGCAATCAGCCCCAGCATTTT
TRBV6-5	NA	TRBJ2-1	few	CASSYGDWRNEQFF	TGTGCCAGCAGTTACGGAGACTGGAGGAATGAGCAGTTCTTC
TRBV27	NA	TRBJ1-6	NA	CASSSKSGVGSPLHF	TGTGCCAGCAGTTCCAAATCAGGGGTAGGGTCACCCCTCCACTTT
TRBV4-2	NA	TRBJ1-2	few	CASSQGRETDGYTF	TGTGCCAGCAGCCAAGGGAGGGAAACGGATGGCTACACCTTC
TRBV18	TRBD2	TRBJ2-7	NA	CASSYLGTSGAYEQYF	TGTGCCAGCTCCTACCTCGGGACTAGCGGGGCCTACGAGCAGTACTTC
TRBV13	NA	TRBJ1-3	NA	CASSRRQTSSGNTIYF	TGTGCCAGCAGCCGACGACAGACTTCCTCTGGAAACACCATATATTTT
TRBV11-2	TRBD2	TRBJ2-7	NA	CASSLEAVAGLHEQYF	TGTGCCAGCAGCTTAGAGGCAGTAGCGGGATTGCACGAGCAGTACTTC
TRBV30	NA	TRBJ1-3	NA	CAWSRGTGNTIYF	TGTGCCTGGAGTCGGGGAACTGGAAACACCATATATTTT
TRBV2	NA	TRBJ2-5	NA	CANRESGQETQYF	TGTGCCAACCGGGAGTCCGGGCAAGAGACCCAGTACTTC
TRBV19	TRBD1	TRBJ1-1	NA	CASSTTGRYTEAFF	TGTGCCAGTAGTACGACAGGGAGGTACACTGAAGCTTTCTTT
TRBV30	NA	TRBJ2-2	NA	CAGGYTGELFF	TGTGCCGGAGGGTACACCGGGGAGCTGTTTTTT
TRBV7-9	TRBD2	TRBJ2-7	NA	CASSSGRGEQYF	TGTGCCAGCAGCTCAGGGAGGGGCGAGCAGTACTTC
TRBV10-3	NA	TRBJ1-1	NA	CAISESTQGRTEAFF	TGTGCCATCAGTGAGTCGACACAGGGAAGGACTGAAGCTTTCTTT
TRBV29-1	NA	TRBJ2-6	NA	CSVLAGSLNSGANVLTF	TGCAGCGTTCTGGCCGGGTCCCTCAACTCTGGGGCCAACGTCCTGACTTTC
TRBV7-9	NA	TRBJ1-2	NA	CASSPIGEANYGYTF	TGTGCCAGCAGCCCTATCGGGGAAGCTAACTATGGCTACACCTTC
TRBV5-1	TRBD1	TRBJ2-1	NA	CASSTTGGGEQFF	TGCGCCAGCAGCACGACAGGGGGCGGTGAGCAGTTCTTC
TRBV5-5	NA	TRBJ2-2	NA	CASSLGQTIHAGELFF	TGTGCCAGCAGCTTGGGACAGACCATCCACGCCGGGGAGCTGTTTTTT
TRBV7-9	NA	TRBJ2-3	NA	CASSLVGLRVTQYF	TGTGCCAGCAGCTTAGTAGGGCTGAGGGTTACGCAGTATTTT
TRBV6-6	NA	TRBJ2-2	NA	CASSSTGRNTGELFF	TGTGCCAGCAGTAGTACGGGGAGAAACACCGGGGAGCTGTTTTTT
TRBV2	NA	TRBJ2-3	NA	CASNSAVDTQYF	TGTGCCAGCAACTCCGCGGTAGATACGCAGTATTTT
TRBV6-5	NA	TRBJ1-1	NA	CASRKTLLNTEAFF	TGTGCCAGCAGAAAGACACTTCTGAACACTGAAGCTTTCTTT
TRBV6-5	TRBD1	TRBJ2-7	NA	CASLLQGATYEQYF	TGTGCCAGCCTCCTACAGGGGGCTACCTACGAGCAGTACTTC
TRBV3-1/TRBV3-2	NA	TRBJ1-2	few	CASSQEGAGVGYGYTF	TGTGCCAGCAGCCAAGAGGGCGCCGGGGTCGGCTATGGCTACACCTTC
TRBV5-1	NA	TRBJ1-2	NA	CASRPPSGYGYTF	TGCGCCAGCAGACCCCCTTCAGGGTATGGCTACACCTTC
TRBV18	NA	TRBJ1-6	once	CASSPPRHSPLHF	TGTGCCAGCTCACCACCGAGGCATTCACCCCTCCACTTT
TRBV6-5	NA	TRBJ1-1	NA	CASSLALGLNTEAFF	TGTGCCAGCAGCCTCGCCCTGGGGCTCAACACTGAAGCTTTCTTT
TRBV5-4	NA	TRBJ2-3	NA	CASSFLLADTQYF	TGTGCCAGCAGCTTCCTCCTTGCAGATACGCAGTATTTT
TRBV5-1	NA	TRBJ1-1	NA	CASRPDTHTEAFF	TGCGCCAGCAGGCCCGACACTCACACTGAAGCTTTCTTT
TRBV18	NA	TRBJ2-1	NA	CASSPRTGHPNEQFF	TGTGCCAGCTCACCACGGACGGGACATCCAAATGAGCAGTTCTTC
TRBV7-2	NA	TRBJ2-1	NA	CASSLSQGPHEQFF	TGTGCCAGCAGCTTATCTCAGGGGCCGCATGAGCAGTTCTTC
TRBV5-1	TRBD1	TRBJ1-1	few	CASSPPGQVLNTEAFF	TGCGCCAGCAGCCCGCCGGGACAGGTGTTGAACACTGAAGCTTTCTTT
TRBV5-6	NA	TRBJ1-6	NA	CASSLLGSGNSPLHF	TGTGCCAGCAGCTTGTTAGGGTCGGGAAATTCACCCCTCCACTTT
TRBV9	TRBD1	TRBJ1-3	NA	CASSNRDRVKGNTIYF	TGTGCCAGCAGCAACCGGGACAGGGTTAAGGGAAACACCATATATTTT
TRBV18	TRBD2	TRBJ2-7	NA	CASSESGSRIYEQYF	TGTGCCAGCTCAGAAAGCGGGAGCAGAATATACGAGCAGTACTTC
TRBV30	TRBD2	TRBJ2-1	once	CAWSEGRGNEQFF	TGTGCCTGGAGTGAAGGGAGGGGCAATGAGCAGTTCTTC
TRBV6-6	NA	TRBJ1-1	NA	CASSYRGGGTEAFF	TGTGCCAGCAGTTACAGAGGGGGGGGGACTGAAGCTTTCTTT
TRBV12-3/TRBV12-4	NA	TRBJ1-1	NA	CASSPPENTEAFF	TGTGCCAGCAGTCCACCAGAGAACACTGAAGCTTTCTTT
TRBV19	NA	TRBJ2-2	NA	CASSILATGELFF	TGTGCCAGTAGTATATTGGCTACCGGGGAGCTGTTTTTT
TRBV19	TRBD2	TRBJ2-5	once	CASSISGGQETQYF	TGTGCCAGTAGTATTAGCGGGGGTCAAGAGACCCAGTACTTC